The source of this T cell receptor (beta chain) is a study of cytomegalovirus exposure and HLA in healthy donors. Germline assignment: CDR1 SEHNR and CDR2 FQNEAQ (reference sequence). The CDR3 loop spans 12 amino acids. V was shortened by 4 bases and J by 9 bases, with 12 bases between the two germline ends. Researchers ran the PCR with 60 Vbeta and 13 Jbeta primers. This table comes from immunoSEQ multiplex PCR, and its TCRdb copy is limited to in-frame clones, with some not included. The sample consists of some 150,000 clones, approximately 78% of them appearing once. The chain is built from TRBV7-9 and TRBJ2-5; tentatively, D is TRBD2 (5 bases). This clonotype was obtained from a woman between 45 and 60 years old in good health and CMV-seropositive. The specimen sequenced was PBMCs. CDR3 sequence reads: CASSSRRTAQYF. The CDR3 DNA reads as TGTGCCAGCAGCTCTCGACGGACTGCCCAGTACTTC.